This is a list of T cell receptor beta chains from one sample in a study of T cell changes during pregnancy in multiple sclerosis. The table came from immunoSEQ multiplex PCR; TCRdb's copy has only in-frame clones and leaves some out. The data hold roughly 40,000 clones, with around 89% observed a single time. Material: CD4+ T cells from peripheral blood mononuclear cells, obtained in the first trimester of pregnancy. The receptors come from a female donor with multiple sclerosis, enrolled in a pregnancy study. CDR3s include the opening cysteine and the closing phenylalanine or tryptophan. A D gene is named only where the DNA matches it firmly. Clone size is shown for a subset of rows, as once, few, many or a class of expanded clone.

J | size | D | V | CDR3 | DNA
TRBJ2-5 | - | TRBD1 | TRBV5-1 | CASSLEFGTAFETQYF | TGCGCCAGCAGCTTGGAATTCGGGACAGCATTCGAGACCCAGTACTTC
TRBJ1-2 | - | - | TRBV7-9 | CASSLADRNHGYTF | TGTGCCAGCAGCTTAGCTGACAGGAACCATGGCTACACCTTC
TRBJ1-2 | - | TRBD1 | TRBV5-5 | CASSLGGQVSLGYTF | TGTGCCAGCAGCCTGGGGGGACAGGTTTCGTTGGGCTACACCTTC
TRBJ2-7 | few | - | TRBV6-1 | CASSDYSYEQYF | TGTGCCAGCAGTGACTACTCCTACGAGCAGTACTTC
TRBJ2-2 | - | - | TRBV19 | CASVFQGGTGELFF | TGTGCCAGTGTCTTCCAGGGAGGCACCGGGGAGCTGTTTTTT
TRBJ2-5 | - | - | TRBV2 | CASRQVSETQYF | TGTGCCAGCAGACAGGTTTCGGAGACCCAGTACTTC
TRBJ1-4 | - | - | TRBV4-3 | CASRSVGAGEKLFF | TGCGCCAGCCGATCTGTGGGGGCGGGTGAAAAACTGTTTTTT
TRBJ1-1 | few | TRBD1 | TRBV30 | CAWSAPDRGYEAFF | TGTGCCTGGAGTGCCCCAGACAGGGGGTATGAAGCTTTCTTT
TRBJ2-1 | - | - | TRBV7-9 | CASSFGTPYNEQFF | TGTGCCAGCAGCTTTGGGACACCTTACAATGAGCAGTTCTTC
TRBJ2-1 | - | - | TRBV7-2 | CASSLAAGAQFF | TGTGCCAGCAGCTTAGCGGCGGGGGCACAGTTCTTC
TRBJ1-3 | - | TRBD1 | TRBV30 | CAWIRQGASGNTIYF | TGTGCCTGGATTAGACAGGGGGCATCTGGAAACACCATATATTTT
TRBJ2-3 | once | TRBD2 | TRBV18 | CASSPIRLAEMTDTQYF | TGTGCCAGCTCACCAATCCGACTAGCGGAGATGACAGATACGCAGTATTTT
TRBJ2-6 | - | TRBD1 | TRBV19 | CASHRGTGANVLTF | TGTGCCAGTCACAGGGGGACCGGGGCCAACGTCCTGACTTTC
TRBJ1-1 | - | - | TRBV20-1 | CSALRESEAFF | TGCAGTGCCCTGCGAGAGAGTGAAGCTTTCTTT
TRBJ1-5 | - | - | TRBV7-2 | CASSREGLQPQHF | TGTGCCAGCAGCAGGGAGGGTTTACAGCCCCAGCATTTT
TRBJ1-1 | - | TRBD1 | TRBV29-1 | CSVGDRVTEAFF | TGCAGCGTTGGGGACAGAGTCACTGAAGCTTTCTTT
TRBJ2-7 | - | TRBD1 | TRBV18 | CASSPGTGVSSYEQYF | TGTGCCAGCTCACCAGGGACAGGTGTAAGCTCCTACGAGCAGTACTTC
TRBJ1-1 | - | - | TRBV2 | CASRLTLSEAFF | TGTGCCAGCAGACTGACACTCTCTGAAGCTTTCTTT
TRBJ2-1 | - | - | TRBV11-2 | CASSFDNEQFF | TGTGCCAGCAGCTTCGACAATGAGCAGTTCTTC
TRBJ2-7 | many | - | TRBV10-1 | CASSEAGLQSRSEQYF | TGCGCCAGCAGTGAGGCGGGACTGCAGAGCCGATCCGAGCAGTACTTC
TRBJ1-2 | once | - | TRBV7-9 | CASSLGRALRDYGYTF | TGTGCCAGCAGCTTAGGCAGGGCCCTTCGGGACTATGGCTACACCTTC
TRBJ2-7 | - | TRBD1 | TRBV6-6 | CASRGTGGYEQYF | TGTGCCAGCAGGGGGACAGGGGGCTACGAGCAGTACTTC
TRBJ2-5 | - | TRBD1 | TRBV30 | CARDRGLSRETQYF | TGTGCCCGGGACAGGGGGCTTTCAAGAGAGACCCAGTACTTC
TRBJ1-5 | few | - | TRBV7-8 | CASSSGRVSNQPQHF | TGTGCCAGCAGCTCCGGCAGGGTCAGCAATCAGCCCCAGCATTTT
TRBJ2-1 | - | TRBD1 | TRBV7-2 | CASSHDRGRENEQFF | TGTGCCAGCAGCCACGACAGGGGGCGAGAGAATGAGCAGTTCTTC
TRBJ2-1 | - | TRBD1 | TRBV4-3 | CASSQEAWTGGYNEQFF | TGCGCCAGCAGCCAAGAGGCCTGGACAGGGGGTTACAATGAGCAGTTCTTC
TRBJ1-5 | - | - | TRBV10-3 | CAIRQGSGSNQPQHF | TGTGCCATCAGACAGGGCAGTGGGAGCAATCAGCCCCAGCATTTT
TRBJ1-5 | - | TRBD1 | TRBV19 | CASSLRQGGSNQPQHF | TGTGCCAGTAGTCTCCGACAGGGAGGAAGCAATCAGCCCCAGCATTTT
TRBJ1-4 | once | - | TRBV4-3 | CASSQVSTPGREKLFF | TGCGCCAGCAGCCAAGTTTCGACCCCAGGGAGGGAAAAACTGTTTTTT
TRBJ2-1 | - | - | TRBV7-8 | CASSPSPGYNEQFF | TGTGCCAGCAGCCCCTCACCGGGTTACAATGAGCAGTTCTTC
TRBJ2-7 | - | - | TRBV7-9 | CASSLSQNSYEQYF | TGTGCCAGCAGCTTATCTCAGAACTCCTACGAGCAGTACTTC
TRBJ1-6 | - | - | TRBV4-3 | CASSLYKGSPLHF | TGCGCCAGCAGCCTCTATAAGGGGTCACCCCTCCACTTT
TRBJ2-7 | - | TRBD1 | TRBV6-5 | CASSYSYTGTDYEQYF | TGTGCCAGCAGTTACTCATACACTGGGACAGACTACGAGCAGTACTTC
TRBJ2-4 | - | TRBD2 | TRBV6-5 | CASSYSVTQAGNIQYF | TGTGCCAGCAGTTACTCGGTGACTCAAGCGGGGAACATTCAGTACTTC
TRBJ1-5 | - | TRBD1 | TRBV2 | CASSTGGTGNQPQHF | TGTGCCAGCAGCACAGGGGGGACGGGCAATCAGCCCCAGCATTTT
TRBJ1-3 | - | - | TRBV7-6 | CASSSVGTIYF | TGTGCCAGCAGCTCCGTCGGCACCATATATTTT
TRBJ1-1 | - | - | TRBV5-1 | CASRTGGDGLNTEAFF | TGCGCCAGCAGAACTGGGGGGGACGGACTGAACACTGAAGCTTTCTTT
TRBJ1-6 | few | - | TRBV19 | CASNNMGFNSPLHF | TGTGCCAGTAATAATATGGGCTTTAATTCACCCCTCCACTTT
TRBJ1-2 | - | - | TRBV11-3 | CASSPGEGSMGYTF | TGTGCCAGCAGCCCGGGGGAAGGGTCTATGGGCTACACCTTC
TRBJ2-1 | - | TRBD2 | TRBV9 | CASSLAPGLGYNEQFF | TGTGCCAGCAGCTTAGCCCCGGGACTAGGCTACAATGAGCAGTTCTTC
TRBJ2-2 | - | - | TRBV6-4 | CASSPGGLHTGELFF | TGTGCCAGCAGCCCCGGGGGTCTTCACACCGGGGAGCTGTTTTTT
TRBJ1-6 | - | TRBD1 | TRBV7-2 | CASSTTPTGWGSPLHF | TGTGCCAGCAGCACTACGCCGACAGGGTGGGGCTCACCCCTCCACTTT
TRBJ2-3 | - | - | TRBV15 | CATSREARVYTDTQYF | TGTGCCACCAGCAGAGAAGCGCGGGTATACACAGATACGCAGTATTTT
TRBJ1-1 | once | TRBD1 | TRBV18 | CASSPLGQGRENTEAFF | TGTGCCAGCTCACCTCTTGGACAGGGGAGGGAGAACACTGAAGCTTTCTTT
TRBJ1-1 | - | - | TRBV6-1 | CATNTGTVGTEAFF | TGTGCCACCAATACAGGGACGGTCGGCACTGAAGCTTTCTTT